This T cell receptor (beta chain) was sequenced in a study of blood T cell repertoires in COVID-19. For the study at large: Donors in the United States, Italy and Spain gave samples during acute or convalescent COVID-19. Sources were T cells, B-cell-depleted T cells, or PBMCs; the material itself was cDNA or gDNA.

The CDR3 is 13 residues long. Trimming took off 5 bases at V and 9 bases at J, with 11 bases between the two ends. TCRdb keeps only in-frame clones here, not all; method: immunoSEQ multiplex PCR. The table includes 100,000 or so clones, 70% to 80% detected once. This rearrangement joins TRBV12-3 or TRBV12-4 to TRBJ1-6, with a possible D match to TRBD1 (6 bases). The sample consisted of peripheral blood. The clonotype comes from a human donor in a cohort sampled during active COVID-19. CDR3 sequence reads: CASSAGERSPLHF. DNA of the CDR3: TGTGCCAGCAGTGCAGGGGAACGTTCACCCCTCCACTTT.